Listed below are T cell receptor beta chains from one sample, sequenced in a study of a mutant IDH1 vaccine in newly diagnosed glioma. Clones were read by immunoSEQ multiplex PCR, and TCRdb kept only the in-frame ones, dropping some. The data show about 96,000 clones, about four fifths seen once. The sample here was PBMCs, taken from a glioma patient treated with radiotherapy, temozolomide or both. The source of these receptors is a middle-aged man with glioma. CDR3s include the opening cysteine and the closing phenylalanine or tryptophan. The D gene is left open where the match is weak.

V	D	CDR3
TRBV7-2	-	CASSPGHTNYGYTF
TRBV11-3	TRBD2	CASSSSGTSGNNEQFF
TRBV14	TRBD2	CASSHRLAGDSDTQYF
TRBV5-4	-	CASSKKSGRDPEQYF
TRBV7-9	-	CASSLVQGHGSEAFF
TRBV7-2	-	CASSPPPAPTHRREQYF
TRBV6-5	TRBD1	CASNHRGSYNEQFF
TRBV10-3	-	CAISEGDQETQYF
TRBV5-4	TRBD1	CASSQGGAGNQPQHF
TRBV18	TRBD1	CASSPKGAAETQYF